The next 4 T cell receptor beta chains were all read from a single sample in a study of low-dose radiotherapy and immunotherapy resistance in tumors. Primers used for first-strand cDNA, a TRAV- and TRBV-specific set, covered both alpha and beta chains. TCRs were put through roughly 19 PCR cycles of amplification with Phusion. A constant-region primer and the V-primer adapter served as the primer pair. MiXCR, applied by TCRdb to the reads, yields one record per CDR3 protein. The data contain 70,000 to 95,000 distinct CDR3 sequences, 15% to 20% of them seen just once; the ten biggest clones take up roughly 2.8%. Time point in this sample: before trial treatment. Sequenced here: PBMCs, sampled before treatment. The receptors shown here come from a male donor with prostate cancer.

This clonotype was detected ten times or more. The rearrangement joins TRBV5-6 to TRBJ2-1, with 7 bases fitting TRBD1. The germline CDR1 and CDR2 sequences are SGHDT and YYEEEE. This CDR3 contains 14 residues. V trimming: 2 bases; J trimming: 7 bases; junction bases outside the gene matches: 6. CDR3 coding DNA: TGTGCCAGCAGCTTCCTGACAGGGTGGAATGAGCAGTTCTTC. Its protein product is CASSFLTGWNEQFF. The variable domain in full, with the rest retrieved from reference TRBV5-6 and TRBJ2-1, is DAGVTQSPTHLIKTRGQQVTLRCSPKSGHDTVSWYQQALGQGPQFIFQYYEEEERQRGNFPDRFSGHQFPNYSSELNVNALLLGDSALYLCASSFLTGWNEQFFGPGTRLTVL.

This clonotype was recorded at least ten times. The chain combines TRBV5-5 with TRBJ2-2, with unresolved D. Germline CDR1 is SGHKS and CDR2 is YYEKEE (reference sequence). Trimming removed 1 base from V and 5 bases from J, with 12 bases in between. CDR3 size: 15 residues. CDR3 protein: CASSLREQPTGELFF. CDR3 DNA sequence: TGTGCCAGCAGCTTGAGGGAACAGCCGACCGGGGAGCTGTTTTTT.

This clonotype was counted many times. The chain recombines TRBV20-1 with TRBJ2-2, with a tentative D call TRBD2 (6 bases). The CDR3 runs 16 residues. V lost 5 bases to trimming and J lost 6 bases, with 22 bases between them. CDR1 is DFQATT, CDR2 SNEGSKA, per germline (reference sequence). CDR3 nucleotide sequence: TGCAGTGCTCCCGGAGGGCCGCTGCTTCGCGCCGGGGAGCTGTTTTTT. It codes for CSAPGGPLLRAGELFF.

At least ten counts were recorded for this clonotype. This chain joins TRBV11-2 and TRBJ2-3, with 13 bases matching TRBD2. This CDR3 contains 15 residues. V lost 3 bases, J lost 6 bases, and 3 bases stayed unmatched. CDR1 is SGHAT, CDR2 FQNNGV, per germline. The CDR3 here is CASSFTSGGADTQYF. The CDR3 DNA sequence: TGTGCCAGCAGCTTTACTAGCGGGGGGGCGGATACGCAGTATTTT.